The 21 T cell receptor beta chains in this list originate from one sample, sequenced in a study of cytomegalovirus exposure and HLA in healthy donors. PCR amplification relied on 60 Vbeta primers (plus 13 Jbeta primers). Using immunoSEQ multiplex PCR, the repertoire was profiled, and TCRdb retains in-frame clones only, with some absent. The sample contains more than 95,000 clones, around 80% of which appear only once. The material sequenced was PBMCs. The receptors stem from a woman younger than 35 in good health and CMV-seropositive.

The genes are TRBV7-2 and TRBJ1-5, with D possibly TRBD1 on 6 matching bases. With 8 bases removed from V and 3 bases from J, the gap between germline ends came to 23 bases. CDR1 and CDR2 from the germline V gene are SGHTA and FQGNSA. The CDR3 sequence is 17 residues long. CDR3 in amino acids: CASGGAGLSGPNQPQHF. The CDR3 DNA reads as TGTGCCAGCGGGGGGGCAGGGTTAAGTGGCCCCAATCAGCCCCAGCATTTT.

The chain has TRBV10-3 and TRBJ2-5; a possible D gene is TRBD2 (6 bases). The CDR3 loop spans 15 amino acids. V dropped 5 bases and J dropped 4 bases, with 17 bases sitting between them. Germline CDR1 is ENHRY and CDR2 is SYGVKD. In nucleotides, the CDR3 is TGTGCCATCAGTTTCAACCCGGGGGTTGGAGAGACCCAGTACTTC. The encoded protein is CAISFNPGVGETQYF.

The chain has TRBV5-1 and TRBJ2-7, with 7 bases that match TRBD1. The CDR3 loop spans 14 amino acids. The ends lost 4 bases at V and 2 bases at J; junction bases unmatched: 6. CDR1 SGHRS and CDR2 YFSETQ come from the germline V gene. The CDR3 sequence is CASSQDRLTYEQYF. The CDR3 DNA sequence: TGCGCCAGCAGCCAGGACAGGTTAACCTACGAGCAGTACTTC.

The chain combines TRBV5-1 with TRBJ1-1, with 9 bases fitting TRBD1. The CDR3 consists of 17 residues. The trim removed 4 bases at V and 3 bases at J, leaving 13 bases unmatched. Germline CDR1 is SGHRS and CDR2 is YFSETQ. Here the CDR3 DNA reads TGCGCCAGCAGCCCGGGACAGGGTAGTGGGGGATACACTGAAGCTTTCTTT. Protein product: CASSPGQGSGGYTEAFF.

The chain couples TRBV10-1 to TRBJ2-3; TRBD1 matches 8 bases. CDR3 length equals 14 residues. From germline, CDR1 is WNHNN and CDR2 SYGVQD (reference sequence). V shed 3 bases, J shed 8 bases, and the junction held 7 bases outside the gene matches. This CDR3 is CASSDPGQGPTQYF. The CDR3, as DNA: TGCGCCAGCAGTGACCCCGGACAGGGACCTACGCAGTATTTT.

This chain connects TRBV18 to TRBJ2-3; the match to TRBD1 covers 8 bases. The length of the CDR3 is 16 residues. Unmatched junction bases numbered 6, after V lost 3 bases and J lost 1 base. The germline V gene encodes CDR1 KGHSH and CDR2 LQKENI. CDR3 sequence: CASSPEDRVGTDTQYF. Written as DNA, the CDR3 is TGTGCCAGCTCACCGGAGGACAGGGTAGGCACAGATACGCAGTATTTT.

A single count supports this clone. The rearrangement links TRBV4-2 to TRBJ2-5; D perhaps matches TRBD2 (6 bases). Germline-derived CDR1 and CDR2 are LGHNA and YNFKEQ. V gave up 5 bases and J gave up 5 bases, with 12 bases separating them. This CDR3 contains 13 residues. The CDR3 is CASSWEVGETQYF. The DNA of the CDR3 is TGTGCCAGCAGCTGGGAGGTTGGGGAGACCCAGTACTTC.

This clone was observed a handful of times. The rearrangement links TRBV9 to TRBJ1-1; no clear D gene. CDR3 size: 15 residues. Trimming took off 0 bases at V and 4 bases at J, with 13 bases between the two ends. The germline V gene has CDR1 SGDLS and CDR2 YYNGEE. DNA of the CDR3: TGTGCCAGCAGCGTAGATCCCGGGAGGGTCACTGAAGCTTTCTTT. Translation: CASSVDPGRVTEAFF. The complete variable domain, with remaining parts taken from reference TRBV9 and TRBJ1-1, reads DSGVTQTPKHLITATGQRVTLRCSPRSGDLSVYWYQQSLDQGLQFLIQYYNGEERAKGNILERFSAQQFPDLHSELNLSSLELGDSALYFCASSVDPGRVTEAFFGQGTRLTVV.

This clone was seen just once. The chain combines TRBV4-3 with TRBJ2-2; 7 bases fit TRBD2. The germline V gene encodes CDR1 LGHNA and CDR2 YSLEER. CDR3 size: 17 residues. The junction had 10 bases not matched to a gene; V was cut back by 1 base and J by 5 bases. CDR3 nucleotide sequence: TGCGCCAGCAGCCAAGGTCGGGGGAGGGGCTGGACCGGGGAGCTGTTTTTT. Its protein product is CASSQGRGRGWTGELFF.

The chain is built from TRBV7-6 and TRBJ2-7; the match to TRBD2 covers 8 bases. The CDR3 loop spans 16 amino acids. From germline, CDR1 is SGHVS and CDR2 FNYEAQ. Trimming at V came to 3 bases and at J to 2 bases, leaving 9 bases not matched to a gene. CDR3 in amino acids: CASSLGGGLGAYEQYF. DNA of the CDR3: TGTGCCAGCAGCTTGGGAGGGGGACTAGGAGCCTACGAGCAGTACTTC.

The V and J genes are TRBV4-3 and TRBJ2-1, with D perhaps matching TRBD1 (6 bases). Trimming pared 1 base from V and 6 bases from J, leaving 19 bases between. The CDR3 has 17 residues. The germline V gene has CDR1 LGHNA and CDR2 YSLEER. The CDR3 is CASSQATGWTSSNEQFF. The CDR3 nucleotides are TGCGCCAGCAGCCAAGCGACAGGATGGACATCTAGCAATGAGCAGTTCTTC.

This clone was counted a single time. V usage is TRBV13 and J usage is TRBJ2-5; D might be TRBD1 (6 bases). TRBJ2-7 matches the DNA end more closely, so the J call is doubtful. This CDR3 has 14 residues. Germline V gene data show CDR1 as PRHDT and CDR2 as FYEKMQ (reference sequence). The chain's CDR3 is CASSLGQGYGEQYF. CDR3 bases: TGTGCCAGCAGCTTAGGACAGGGTTACGGCGAGCAGTACTTC.

The chain carries TRBV28 and TRBJ1-5; D is ambiguous. The V and J ends lost 7 bases and 4 bases respectively, with 14 bases between them. Germline V lookup: CDR1 MDHEN, CDR2 SYDVKM. The CDR3 is made up of 14 amino acids. The CDR3 DNA is TGTGCCAGCACCCTCGAGAGCGGGAATCAGCCCCAGCATTTT. Translated: CASTLESGNQPQHF.

The chain uses TRBV30 and TRBJ2-7, with a possible D match to TRBD2 (8 bases). Germline V gene data show CDR1 as GTSNPN and CDR2 as SVGIG (reference sequence). This CDR3 comprises 14 residues. V was shortened by 4 bases and J by 8 bases, with 21 bases between the two germline ends. The CDR3 spells CAWNVGGAGGQQYF. The CDR3 DNA reads as TGTGCCTGGAATGTCGGGGGGGCAGGGGGACAGCAGTACTTC.

This CDR3 reads CASSPSKGGGYTF. DNA for the CDR3: TGTGCCAGCAGCCCGAGTAAAGGAGGAGGCTACACCTTC. The chain couples TRBV6-1 to TRBJ1-2; no clear D gene. V was trimmed by 6 bases and J by 8 bases, leaving 16 bases between them. Germline lookup yields CDR1 MNHNS and CDR2 SASEGT. This CDR3 has 13 residues.

The gene calls are TRBV7-2 and TRBJ2-5; 7 positions agree with TRBD1. Germline V CDR1 and CDR2: SGHTA, FQGNSA. This CDR3 is built from 15 residues. The J segment lost 4 bases and the V segment lost 3 bases, leaving 8 bases of the junction unmatched. The CDR3 DNA sequence: TGTGCCAGCAGCTTTCGGGCACAGGGGATAGAGACCCAGTACTTC. Translation gives CASSFRAQGIETQYF.

The rearrangement joins TRBV11-2 to TRBJ2-3; possibly TRBD2 for D (5 bases). The length of the CDR3 is 15 residues. Deletions cut 6 bases from V and 2 bases from J, with 15 bases between. CDR1 SGHAT and CDR2 FQNNGV come from the germline V gene. The CDR3 DNA reads TGTGCCAGCAGGGGTACGGGGATTGCCACAGATACGCAGTATTTT. This gives the protein CASRGTGIATDTQYF.

This clone was counted between two and nine times. V and J are TRBV2 and TRBJ1-5, with 12 bases matching TRBD1. The CDR3 runs 15 residues. Trimming removed 6 bases from V and 6 bases from J; junction bases left unmatched: 6. CDR1 is SNHLY and CDR2 is FYNNEI in the germline V gene. The CDR3 loop reads CASSLGTGGVQPQHF. CDR3 DNA: TGTGCCAGCAGCCTCGGGACAGGGGGCGTTCAGCCCCAGCATTTT.

The CDR3 nucleotides are TGTGCCAGCAGCGTAGTTCAGGGGGCGGCCGGGGAGCTGTTTTTT. The encoded protein is CASSVVQGAAGELFF. The V and J genes are TRBV9 and TRBJ2-2; 8 nucleotides line up with TRBD1. CDR1 SGDLS and CDR2 YYNGEE come from the germline V gene. There are 15 residues in the CDR3. V lost 0 bases, J lost 6 bases, and 4 bases stayed unmatched.

The chain carries TRBV10-1 and TRBJ2-7; TRBD2 aligns across 11 bases. The germline CDR1 and CDR2 sequences are WNHNN and SYGVQD (reference sequence). The length of the CDR3 is 15 residues. With 5 bases clipped from V and 3 bases from J, the junction kept 6 bases outside the gene matches. The CDR3 nucleotides are TGCGCCAGCAGTCAACTAGCGGGGGCGATCTACGAGCAGTACTTC. Its protein is CASSQLAGAIYEQYF.

V usage is TRBV18 and J usage is TRBJ1-3; no reliable D call. Germline V gene data show CDR1 as KGHSH and CDR2 as LQKENI. This CDR3 region has 13 residues. The ends were cut back, 3 bases at V and 2 bases at J, with 5 bases in the middle. The chain's CDR3 is CASSPRAGNTIYF. CDR3 coding DNA: TGTGCCAGCTCACCCCGGGCTGGAAACACCATATATTTT.